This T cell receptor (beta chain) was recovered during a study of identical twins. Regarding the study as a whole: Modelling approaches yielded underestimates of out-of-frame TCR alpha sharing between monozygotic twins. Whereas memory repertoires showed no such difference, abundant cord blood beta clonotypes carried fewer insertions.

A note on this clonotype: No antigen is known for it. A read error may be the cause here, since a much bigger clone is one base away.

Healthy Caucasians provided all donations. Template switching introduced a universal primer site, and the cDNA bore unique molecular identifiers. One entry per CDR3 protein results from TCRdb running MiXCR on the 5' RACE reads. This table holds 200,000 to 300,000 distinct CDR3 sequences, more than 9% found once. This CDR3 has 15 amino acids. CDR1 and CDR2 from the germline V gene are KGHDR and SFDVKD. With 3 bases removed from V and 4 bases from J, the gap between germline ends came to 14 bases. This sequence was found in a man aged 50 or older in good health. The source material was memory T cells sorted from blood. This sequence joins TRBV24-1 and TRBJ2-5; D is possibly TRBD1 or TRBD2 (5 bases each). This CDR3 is CATSDPYARGETQYF. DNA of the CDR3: TGTGCCACCAGTGATCCGTACGCGAGGGGAGAGACCCAGTACTTC.